The T cell receptor beta chain under discussion was sequenced for a study of blood T cell repertoires in COVID-19. The CDR3 has 18 amino acids. Repertoires were generated with immunoSEQ multiplex PCR, while TCRdb's copy carries only in-frame clones and drops some. The sample includes over 250,000 clones, approximately 88% of them seen just once. The sequenced material came from peripheral blood. The sequence was collected from a man in his fifties with acute or convalescent COVID-19. The chain recombines TRBV21-1 with TRBJ1-1. TRBV21-1 is a documented pseudogene. The CDR3 DNA reads TGTGCCAGCAGCAAAGCCGGGGGTTCTCGCCGATGGAACACTGAAGCTTTCTTT. Translation gives CASSKAGGSRRWNTEAFF.